Described below is a single T cell receptor (beta chain) sequence and its context. The target antigen is unknown. A clone one base away is much larger, so this may be a read error. The CDR3 is 13 amino acids. The record originates from a study of read filtering for tumor transcriptome and immune sequencing. Study overall: By R-ISS, stages I, II and III held about 8, 17 and 7 patients. After DNase treatment, RNA was made into whole-transcriptome libraries. Whole-study results and caveats: Approximately 82% of IR-seq clonotypes had a single read, yet these held around 3.5% of reads.

From 300 to 400 ng of RNA, a library with molecular barcoded alpha/delta and beta/gamma adaptors was made. TCRdb redid the calling of the reads with MiXCR, one entry per CDR3 protein. Of some 41,000 distinct CDR3 sequences in the sample, roughly an eighth were seen once. What was sequenced was a population of CD138-negative cells sorted from bone marrow. This TCR was sampled from a donor at least 40 years old with multiple myeloma. The chain links TRBV12-3 or TRBV12-4 to TRBJ1-1; 8 nucleotides agree with TRBD1. CDR3 in amino acids: CASSSGGDTEALF. CDR3 nucleotide sequence: TGTGCCAGCAGTTCAGGGGGCGACACTGAAGCTCTCTTT.